These 22 T cell receptor beta chains originate from one sample sequenced in a study of cytomegalovirus exposure and HLA in healthy donors (dated by TCRdb to about 2017). Receptor libraries were prepared by the immunoSEQ multiplex PCR assay. A mixture of 60 forward primers for TCR Vbeta segments and 13 reverse primers for TCR Jbeta segments was used in the multiplex PCR. This is the immuneACCESS table as TCRdb keeps it, with only in-frame sequences that have V and J called. A part of the clones is gone; compared with another copy, unresolved V genes explain less than half, and the rest is unexplained. The sample has 150,000 to 200,000 clones on record, nearly 80% of them singletons. Jointly, the top ten make up around 5.9% of the sample. Sequencing was done on a sample of PBMCs. The receptors were sampled from a woman under 40 in good health and CMV-seropositive.

The rearrangement uses TRBV7-2 and TRBJ2-7; 9 nucleotides align to TRBD1. V shed 5 bases, J shed 4 bases, and the junction held 6 bases outside the gene matches. The germline V gene encodes CDR1 SGHTA and CDR2 FQGNSA. This CDR3 comprises 14 residues. CDR3 bases: TGTGCCAGCAGCCCTGACAGGGGGGAATACGAGCAGTACTTC. It specifies CASSPDRGEYEQYF.

This rearrangement joins TRBV18 to TRBJ2-3; D is ambiguous. The V end was cut by 3 bases, the J end by 2 bases, with 6 bases between. This CDR3 is built from 13 residues. Germline assignment: CDR1 KGHSH and CDR2 LQKENI. The CDR3 here is CASSPFNTDTQYF. The CDR3 DNA is TGTGCCAGCTCACCTTTTAACACAGATACGCAGTATTTT.

This chain uses TRBV6-5 with TRBJ2-5; TRBD1 aligns across 8 bases. Unmatched junction bases numbered 6, after V lost 7 bases and J lost 5 bases. CDR3 length equals 13 residues. Germline lookup yields CDR1 MNHEY and CDR2 SVGAGI. The CDR3 sequence is CASIRGPGETQYF. The CDR3 coding sequence is TGTGCCAGCATCAGGGGGCCAGGGGAGACCCAGTACTTC.

A word on this clone: One junction end disagrees with the germline gene, perhaps due to a read error. The same CDR3 is also encoded by other DNA sequences in this sample. V and J are TRBV7-9 and TRBJ1-4; no reliable D call. The germline V gene encodes CDR1 SEHNR and CDR2 FQNEAQ (reference sequence). This CDR3 spans 11 amino acids. CDR3 loop: CASTSSEKLFF. CDR3 nucleotide sequence: TGTGCCAGCACCTCGAGCGAAAAACTGTTTTTC. Full variable domain (outside the CDR3, taken from reference TRBV7-9 and TRBJ1-4): DTGVSQNPRHKITKRGQNVTFRCDPISEHNRLYWYRQTLGQGPEFLTYFQNEAQLEKSRLLSDRFSAERPKGSFSTLEIQRTEQGDSAMYLCASTSSEKLFFGSGTQLSVL.

This clone was seen once. This chain joins TRBV5-5 and TRBJ1-5; TRBD1 agrees at 7 bases. The length of the CDR3 is 16 residues. With 4 bases clipped from V and 5 bases from J, the junction kept 12 bases outside the gene matches. Germline values: CDR1 SGHKS, CDR2 YYEKEE (reference sequence). The CDR3 loop reads CASSEGTGAPDQPQHF. CDR3 bases: TGTGCCAGCAGCGAGGGCACAGGGGCGCCGGATCAGCCCCAGCATTTT.

The genes are TRBV7-2 and TRBJ1-2; tentatively, D is TRBD1 (6 bases). Trimming stripped 6 bases from V and 2 bases from J, with 13 bases between. The germline CDR1 and CDR2 sequences are SGHTA and FQGNSA. The CDR3 extends over 14 amino acids. CDR3 residues: CASSYTQGNYGYTF. CDR3 sequence (DNA): TGTGCCAGCAGTTATACCCAGGGGAACTATGGCTACACCTTC.

This chain uses TRBV5-1 with TRBJ1-5, with 7 bases lining up with TRBD1. Germline values: CDR1 SGHRS, CDR2 YFSETQ. V dropped 0 bases and J dropped 7; count of bases not matched to a gene: 4. This CDR3 comprises 14 residues. CDR3 nucleotide sequence: TGCGCCAGCAGCTTGGACAGGGGTGACCAGCCCCAGCATTTT. It translates to CASSLDRGDQPQHF. Filled out from reference TRBV5-1 and TRBJ1-5, the complete variable domain reads KAGVTQTPRYLIKTRGQQVTLSCSPISGHRSVSWYQQTPGQGLQFLFEYFSETQRNKGNFPGRFSGRQFSNSRSEMNVSTLELGDSALYLCASSLDRGDQPQHFGDGTRLSIL.

The chain recombines TRBV7-8 with TRBJ2-3; TRBD2 matches 8 bases. Germline-derived CDR1 and CDR2 are SGHVS and FQNEAQ. The ends lost 7 bases at V and 7 bases at J; junction bases unmatched: 7. The CDR3 contains 13 residues. The CDR3 nucleotides read TGTGCCAGCAATGTGGAGCGGGAGAATACGCAGTATTTT. It codes for CASNVERENTQYF.

CDR3 DNA: TGTGCCAGTAGTATACAGGGCCGGGCTGGCTACACCTTC. Encoded protein: CASSIQGRAGYTF. The chain joins TRBV19 to TRBJ1-2, with D tentatively TRBD1 (5 bases). CDR3 length: 13 amino acids. V lost 2 bases and J lost 7, with 11 bases in between. Germline CDR1 reads LNHDA; CDR2 reads SQIVND (reference sequence).

This sequence joins TRBV4-2 and TRBJ2-1, with D uncertain. The CDR3 consists of 12 residues. The germline gives CDR1 LGHNA, CDR2 YNFKEQ. V was shortened by 4 bases and J by 7 bases, with 8 bases between the two germline ends. CDR3 residues: CASSPTGNEQFF. CDR3 sequence (DNA): TGTGCCAGCAGCCCCACTGGTAATGAGCAGTTCTTC.

This chain connects TRBV5-1 to TRBJ2-1; TRBD2 aligns across 9 bases. Germline CDR1 SGHRS, CDR2 YFSETQ. The CDR3 is 17 residues long. The J segment lost 3 bases and the V segment lost 4 bases, leaving 11 bases of the junction unmatched. The CDR3 region has the DNA TGCGCCAGCAGCCCCAGGCTAGCGGGGCTCCTCTACAATGAGCAGTTCTTC. This gives the protein CASSPRLAGLLYNEQFF.

V and J are TRBV7-9 and TRBJ2-4; tentative D call: TRBD1 (7 bases). Per the germline V gene, CDR1 is SEHNR and CDR2 is FQNEAQ (reference sequence). The V end was cut by 3 bases, the J end by 2 bases, with 14 bases between. The CDR3 is made up of 16 amino acids. The CDR3 DNA sequence: TGTGCCAGCAGCTTTAACAGGGGAGGATCCAAAAACATTCAGTACTTC. Translating it yields CASSFNRGGSKNIQYF. The full variable domain, completed using reference TRBV7-9 and TRBJ2-4, is DTGVSQNPRHKITKRGQNVTFRCDPISEHNRLYWYRQTLGQGPEFLTYFQNEAQLEKSRLLSDRFSAERPKGSFSTLEIQRTEQGDSAMYLCASSFNRGGSKNIQYFGAGTRLSVL.

V gene TRBV5-1 combines with J gene TRBJ2-4; 10 positions match TRBD1. The CDR3 is 14 residues long. Germline V lookup: CDR1 SGHRS, CDR2 YFSETQ. Trimming removed 3 bases from V and 6 bases from J; junction bases left unmatched: 3. The CDR3 is CASSSDRGRNIQYF. The CDR3 nucleotides are TGCGCCAGCAGCTCCGACAGGGGGCGAAACATTCAGTACTTC.

The chain carries TRBV2 and TRBJ1-2; D not resolved. With 7 bases removed from V and 0 bases from J, the gap between germline ends came to 12 bases. Germline CDR1 reads SNHLY; CDR2 reads FYNNEI. The CDR3 extends over 14 amino acids. This chain's CDR3 is CASKRAYPNYGYTF. The CDR3 bases are TGTGCCAGCAAGAGGGCCTACCCTAACTATGGCTACACCTTC.

The rearrangement joins TRBV7-2 to TRBJ2-5; the match to TRBD1 covers 7 bases. The junction had 1 base not matched to a gene; V was cut back by 5 bases and J by 1 base. In germline, CDR1 is SGHTA, CDR2 FQGNSA. The CDR3 consists of 13 residues. The CDR3 spells CASSRDSQETQYF. DNA for the CDR3: TGTGCCAGCAGCCGGGACAGCCAAGAGACCCAGTACTTC.

A few counts support this clone. The rearrangement uses TRBV5-1 and TRBJ1-1; the D gene is possibly TRBD1 (6 bases). The V end was cut by 3 bases, the J end by 0 bases, with 18 bases between. Germline CDR1 is SGHRS and CDR2 is YFSETQ. This CDR3 region has 17 residues. CDR3 region: CASSSVWGGRMNTEAFF. The CDR3 DNA is TGCGCCAGCAGCTCGGTTTGGGGGGGCAGGATGAACACTGAAGCTTTCTTT.

The chain uses TRBV13 and TRBJ2-1; no clear D gene. The CDR3 runs 14 residues. CDR1 and CDR2 from the germline V gene are PRHDT and FYEKMQ (reference sequence). The V gene lost 1 base and the J gene lost 5 bases, with 9 bases spanning the gap. The CDR3 reads CASSLESSNNEQFF. CDR3 nucleotides: TGTGCCAGCAGCTTAGAATCCAGTAACAATGAGCAGTTCTTC.

The rearrangement joins TRBV28 to TRBJ1-1, with TRBD1 as a possible D gene (6 bases). V was shortened by 7 bases and J by 1 base, with 13 bases between the two germline ends. The CDR3 sequence is 14 residues long. Germline CDR1 and CDR2: MDHEN and SYDVKM. CDR3 amino acids: CASTYDRRNTEAFF. CDR3 sequence (DNA): TGTGCCAGCACCTACGACAGGAGGAACACTGAAGCTTTCTTT.

This clone was seen only a few times. V and J are TRBV5-1 and TRBJ2-5; D unclear. Germline values: CDR1 SGHRS, CDR2 YFSETQ. Trimming removed 2 bases from V and 1 base from J, with 12 bases in between. The CDR3 is 15 amino acids. The CDR3, as DNA: TGCGCCAGCAGCTTTCTTCAGGATACCCAAGAGACCCAGTACTTC. Residues: CASSFLQDTQETQYF.

The V gene is TRBV2, the J gene TRBJ1-2, with 12 bases matching TRBD1. Trimming cost V 5 bases and J 7 bases; bases outside gene matches: 5. The CDR3 sequence is 14 residues long. Germline V CDR1 and CDR2: SNHLY, FYNNEI. As DNA, the CDR3 is TGTGCCAGCAGTCCCGGGACAGGGGGCTTTGGCTACACCTTC. Its translation is CASSPGTGGFGYTF.

The V gene is TRBV7-2, the J gene TRBJ1-5; tentative D call: TRBD1 (5 bases). Per the germline V gene, CDR1 is SGHTA and CDR2 is FQGNSA. The CDR3 spans 15 residues. V shed 1 base and J shed 11 bases, with 18 bases lying between them. The CDR3 sequence is CASSLDPRAGRTQHF. The CDR3 bases are TGTGCCAGCAGCTTAGATCCCCGGGCAGGGAGGACCCAGCATTTT.

The DNA for the CDR3 is TGTGCCAGCAGCTTCTCTAGCGGGGGGAACACCGGGGAGCTGTTTTTT. Its translation: CASSFSSGGNTGELFF. V and J are TRBV7-9 and TRBJ2-2; 10 bases line up with TRBD2. V dropped 3 bases and J dropped 1; count of bases not matched to a gene: 2. Germline CDR1 is SEHNR and CDR2 is FQNEAQ (reference sequence). CDR3 size: 16 residues.